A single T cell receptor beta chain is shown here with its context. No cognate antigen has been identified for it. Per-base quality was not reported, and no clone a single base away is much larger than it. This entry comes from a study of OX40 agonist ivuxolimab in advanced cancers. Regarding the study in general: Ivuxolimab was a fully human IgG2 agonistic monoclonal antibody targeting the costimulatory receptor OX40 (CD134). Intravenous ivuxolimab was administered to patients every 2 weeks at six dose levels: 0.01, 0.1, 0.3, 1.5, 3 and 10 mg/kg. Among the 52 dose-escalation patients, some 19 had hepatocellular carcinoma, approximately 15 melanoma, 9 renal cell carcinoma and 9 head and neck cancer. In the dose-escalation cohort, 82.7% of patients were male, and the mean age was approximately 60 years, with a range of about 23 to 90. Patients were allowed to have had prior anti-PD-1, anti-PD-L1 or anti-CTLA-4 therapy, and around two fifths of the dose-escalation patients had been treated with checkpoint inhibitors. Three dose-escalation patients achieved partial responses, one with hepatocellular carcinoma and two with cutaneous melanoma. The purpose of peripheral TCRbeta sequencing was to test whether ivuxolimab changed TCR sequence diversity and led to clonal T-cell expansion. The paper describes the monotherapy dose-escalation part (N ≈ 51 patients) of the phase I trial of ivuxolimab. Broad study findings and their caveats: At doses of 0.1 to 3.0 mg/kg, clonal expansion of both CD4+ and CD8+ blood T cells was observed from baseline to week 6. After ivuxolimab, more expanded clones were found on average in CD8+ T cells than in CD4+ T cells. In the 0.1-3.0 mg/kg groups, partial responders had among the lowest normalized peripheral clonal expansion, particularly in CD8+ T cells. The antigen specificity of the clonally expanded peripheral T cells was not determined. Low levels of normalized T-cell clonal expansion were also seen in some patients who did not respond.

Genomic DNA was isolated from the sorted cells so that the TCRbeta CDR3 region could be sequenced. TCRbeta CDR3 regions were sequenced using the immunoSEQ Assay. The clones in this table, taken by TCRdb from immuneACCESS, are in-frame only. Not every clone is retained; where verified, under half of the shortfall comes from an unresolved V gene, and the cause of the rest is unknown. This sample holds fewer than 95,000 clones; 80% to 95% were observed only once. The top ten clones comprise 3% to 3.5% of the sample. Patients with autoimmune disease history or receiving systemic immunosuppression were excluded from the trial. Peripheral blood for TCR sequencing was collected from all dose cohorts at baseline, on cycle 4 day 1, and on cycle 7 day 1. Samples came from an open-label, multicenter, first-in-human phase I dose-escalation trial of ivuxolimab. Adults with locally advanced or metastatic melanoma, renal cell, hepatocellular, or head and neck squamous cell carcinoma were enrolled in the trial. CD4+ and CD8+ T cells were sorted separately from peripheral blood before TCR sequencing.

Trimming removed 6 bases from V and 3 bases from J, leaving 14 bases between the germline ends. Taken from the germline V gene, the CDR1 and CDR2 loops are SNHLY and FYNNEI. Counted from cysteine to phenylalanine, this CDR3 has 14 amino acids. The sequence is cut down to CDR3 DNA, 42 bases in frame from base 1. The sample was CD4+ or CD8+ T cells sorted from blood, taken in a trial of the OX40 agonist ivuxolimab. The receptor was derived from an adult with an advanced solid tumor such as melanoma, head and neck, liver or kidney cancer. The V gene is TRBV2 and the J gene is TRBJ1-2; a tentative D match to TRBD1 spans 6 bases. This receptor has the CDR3 CASRDSPGHYGYTF. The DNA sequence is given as TGTGCCAGCAGGGACAGCCCCGGTCACTATGGCTACACCTTC.